This T cell receptor (beta chain) was sequenced in a study of glioma-infiltrating T cells. Regarding the study as a whole: Gliomas, especially low-grade, showed above-expected tissue-blood divergence; non-neoplastic patients showed below.

This CDR3 region has 14 residues. V lost 3 bases to trimming and J lost 2 bases, with 10 bases between them. Germline V CDR1 and CDR2: SNHLY, FYNNEI. A remark on this clonotype: Its target is not known.

Using RNA template, CDR3s of TCR alpha and beta were amplified with iRepertoire arm-PCR. For one-step reverse transcription and amplification, about 85-400 ng of tissue mRNA or PBMC total RNA was used. Using its own MiXCR run on the multiplex PCR reads, TCRdb lists one record per CDR3 protein. Among roughly 120,000 distinct CDR3 sequences listed, roughly 25% were seen once. Sequencing input: glioma tissue, nonneoplastic brain tissue, or PBMCs (not recorded which). This sequence was found in a human donor with low-grade glioma or glioblastoma, undergoing nonglioma brain surgery, or in good health (not recorded which). The J gene is TRBJ2-5, the V gene TRBV2; D may be TRBD1 or TRBD2 (5 bases each). The CDR3 nucleotides read TGTGCCAGCAGTGACAGGGACCGTCAAGAGACCCAGTACTTC. Translated, it gives CASSDRDRQETQYF. The full variable domain, with the rest looked up from reference TRBV2 and TRBJ2-5, is EPEVTQTPSHQVTQMGQEVILRCVPISNHLYFYWYRQILGQKVEFLVSFYNNEISEKSEIFDDQFSVERPDGSNFTLKIRSTKLEDSAMYFCASSDRDRQETQYFGPGTRLLVL.